Below, 12 T cell receptor beta chains from the same sample are listed, as sequenced in a study of Graves' ophthalmopathy and Graves' hyperthyroidism. The authors amplified TCR beta CDR3 regions from RNA transcripts. First-round RT-PCR relied on HTBI primers, and a second-round multiplex PCR came next. MiXCR was run by TCRdb on the multiplex PCR reads, yielding one entry per CDR3 protein. The sample contains 450,000 to 600,000 distinct CDR3 sequences, 35% to 40% of which appear only once. Sequencing input: peripheral blood or thyroid tissue (not recorded which). These TCRs come from an adult man with Graves' hyperthyroidism.

The chain employs TRBV25-1 and TRBJ2-5; perhaps TRBD1 as D (6 bases). The CDR3 is made up of 14 amino acids. Trimming removed 1 base at V and 4 bases at J, with 10 bases between. CDR1 and CDR2 (germline): MGHDK, SYGVNS. Here the CDR3 DNA reads TGTGCCAGCAGTGAATTGAGCAGGGGAGAGACCCAGTACTTC. It encodes CASSELSRGETQYF.

This clonotype appeared many times. The chain links TRBV7-2 to TRBJ1-3; no clear D gene. The V end was cut by 2 bases, the J end by 0 bases, with 8 bases between. Germline assignment: CDR1 SGHTA and CDR2 FQGNSA. The CDR3 spans 15 residues. CDR3 coding DNA: TGTGCCAGCAGCTTAATTGTAAACTCTGGAAACACCATATATTTT. It is translated as CASSLIVNSGNTIYF.

This clonotype came up many times. A much larger clone sits a single nucleotide away, making a read error possible. The chain carries TRBV10-3 and TRBJ2-6, with D maybe TRBD2 (6 bases). This CDR3 contains 14 residues. Germline CDR1 ENHRY, CDR2 SYGVKD. Trimming removed 10 bases from V and 1 base from J, with 11 bases in between. CDR3 nucleotides: TGTGCCACCAAGGAGGGGTCTGGGGCCAACGTCCTGACTTTC. Translation gives CATKEGSGANVLTF.

This sequence joins TRBV12-3 or TRBV12-4 and TRBJ1-4, with 9 nucleotides matching TRBD1. The V and J ends lost 3 bases and 8 bases, in that order; junction bases with no gene match: 13. The CDR3 extends over 17 amino acids. CDR3: CASSFFIGTGFGEKLFF. CDR3 nucleotides: TGTGCCAGCAGTTTTTTCATAGGGACAGGGTTTGGGGAAAAACTGTTTTTT.

This clonotype appeared a single time. V is TRBV6-1 and J is TRBJ1-5; TRBD1 matches 7 bases. Germline trimming cut 2 bases from V and 3 bases from J; bases unmatched to any gene: 13. This CDR3 comprises 18 residues. Germline V gene data show CDR1 as MNHNS and CDR2 as SASEGT. The CDR3 loop is CASSEYSTGLMINQPQHF. In DNA form, the CDR3 reads TGTGCCAGCAGTGAATATTCGACAGGGCTCATGATCAATCAGCCCCAGCATTTT.

The V gene is TRBV10-3, the J gene TRBJ1-4; D is uncertain. With 2 bases removed from V and 3 bases from J, the gap between germline ends came to 10 bases. CDR1 and CDR2 (germline): ENHRY, SYGVKD. The CDR3 is 15 amino acids. The CDR3 spells CAISEQGGSNEKLFF. As DNA, the CDR3 is TGTGCCATCAGTGAGCAAGGAGGGTCTAATGAAAAACTGTTTTTT.

V usage is TRBV4-1 and J usage is TRBJ1-1, with D tentatively TRBD1 (5 bases). Trimming shortened V by 2 bases and J by 1 base, and 20 bases separated the two germline ends. Germline V gene sequence: CDR1 MGHRA, CDR2 YSYEKL. This CDR3 has 18 amino acids. CDR3 protein: CASSQTGGGGGWNTEAFF. The CDR3 DNA is TGCGCCAGCAGCCAAACAGGAGGCGGAGGAGGGTGGAACACTGAAGCTTTCTTT.

A word on this clonotype: This sequence may be a read error, since a much larger clone differs from it by one base. This chain joins TRBV5-5 and TRBJ1-6; D might be TRBD1 (5 bases). CDR3 length equals 14 residues. CDR1 SGHKS and CDR2 YYEKEE come from the germline V gene (reference sequence). The CDR3 sequence is CASSRGWIDSLLHF. Here the CDR3 DNA reads TGTGCCAGCAGTAGGGGATGGATTGATTCACTCCTCCACTTT.

The J gene is TRBJ2-5, the V gene TRBV5-1; 8 bases are shared with TRBD1. The CDR3 length is 19 residues. Germline loops: CDR1 SGHRS, CDR2 YFSETQ. Trimming took 2 bases from V and 6 from J; bases not matched to a gene: 21. The CDR3 DNA follows: TGCGCCAGCAGCTTCCCCCGGGACAGGACGGGGGTCTCCTCCCAGACCCAGTACTTC. This sequence encodes CASSFPRDRTGVSSQTQYF.

This clonotype was observed many times. The junction differs from germline at one of its ends, possibly a read error. V gene TRBV2 combines with J gene TRBJ1-2; TRBD1 aligns across 7 bases. This CDR3 is built from 11 residues. Germline CDR1 and CDR2: SNHLY and FYNNEI. In DNA form, the CDR3 reads TGTGCCAGCCTCTCTCTTGGGACAGCATCCTTC. This codes for CASLSLGTASF.

As to this clonotype: At one of its ends the junction is not consistent with the germline gene, which may arise from a read error. The chain recombines TRBV20-1 with TRBJ1-1, with D perhaps matching TRBD1 (6 bases). The V gene's germline CDR1 is DFQATT and CDR2 SNEGSKA (reference sequence). The CDR3 runs 11 residues. The CDR3 sequence: CSVTGNTEASF. CDR3 bases: TGCAGTGTAACAGGGAACACTGAAGCTTCGTTT.

The chain recombines TRBV12-3 or TRBV12-4 with TRBJ2-7; the D call may be TRBD1 or TRBD2 (5 bases each). Trimming shortened V by 6 bases and J by 9 bases, and 24 bases separated the two germline ends. This CDR3 spans 15 amino acids. The CDR3 nucleotides read TGTGCCAGCAGCTCCCGAGGGGTGAGCACAGATACGCAGTACTTC. The encoded protein is CASSSRGVSTDTQYF.